The entry that follows covers one T cell receptor beta chain sequence. As yet, its antigen is unknown. This CDR3 is 14 amino acids long. The germline V gene encodes CDR1 MNHEY and CDR2 SMNVEV (reference sequence). This sample was included in a study of monozygotic twins with inflammatory bowel disease. General study results and limits: IBD patients shared fewer clonotypes with other individuals than healthy twins, especially patients with disease activity signs. Healthy co-twins, by inverse Simpson, had higher TCRbeta diversity than their siblings with IBD. Repertoire similarity was not found to differ between concordant and discordant twins, possibly from limited power.

The team made cDNA by running eight separate reactions for each sample. TCRdb reprocessed the 5' RACE reads; each CDR3 protein has one entry and no DNA is given. The sample includes under 150,000 distinct CDR3 sequences. The chain uses TRBV27 and TRBJ2-7; the D call of TRBD1 rests on TCRdb alone, since no DNA is present to check it. Specimen: blood. The receptor's source is a human donor with ulcerative colitis or Crohn's disease, or a healthy co-twin of an affected twin (not recorded which). The CDR3: CASRMDRQGNEQYF.